The 22 T cell receptor beta chains below all came from one sample that was sequenced in a study of cytomegalovirus exposure and HLA in healthy donors. Vbeta (60) and Jbeta (13) primers were used in the PCR. The repertoire was sequenced with immunoSEQ multiplex PCR; TCRdb's copy has only in-frame clones and lacks some. Among approximately 170,000 clones, about 59% were seen once, and the ten largest hold about 3.2%. Sequencing was carried out using PBMCs. The receptors come from a man aged 40-55 years in good health and CMV-seronegative.

The chain couples TRBV7-8 to TRBJ2-7; D is uncertain. Germline CDR1 reads SGHVS; CDR2 reads FQNEAQ. Trimming cost V 4 bases and J 3 bases, with 13 bases left between them. The CDR3 loop spans 14 amino acids. This chain's CDR3 is CASSSWFSSYEQYF. CDR3 in DNA: TGTGCCAGCAGCTCCTGGTTTAGCAGCTACGAGCAGTACTTC.

The chain employs TRBV19 and TRBJ2-7, with 8 bases aligning to TRBD2. Germline lookup yields CDR1 LNHDA and CDR2 SQIVND (reference sequence). J lost 6 bases, V lost 3 bases, and 4 bases had no gene match. The CDR3 is made up of 13 amino acids. CDR3: CASSITGGGEQYF. CDR3 DNA sequence: TGTGCCAGTAGTATCACGGGAGGGGGCGAGCAGTACTTC.

About this clone: This CDR3 is also generated by other DNA sequences in the sample. The CDR3 spells CASSEMAGGNTGELFF. The DNA of the CDR3 is TGTGCCAGCAGTGAGATGGCAGGGGGAAACACCGGGGAGCTGTTTTTT. The gene calls are TRBV6-1 and TRBJ2-2; 7 nucleotides match TRBD1. V trimming: 3 bases; J trimming: 2 bases; junction bases outside the gene matches: 6. This CDR3 has 16 amino acids. Germline V gives CDR1 MNHNS, CDR2 SASEGT.

This rearrangement joins TRBV5-6 to TRBJ2-5; TRBD1 aligns across 11 bases. Matching the DNA end better, TRBJ2-7 makes the J call doubtful. The CDR3 is made up of 14 amino acids. Looked up from germline, CDR1 is SGHDT and CDR2 is YYEEEE. CDR3 residues: CASRGQGVTYEQYF. For the CDR3, the DNA is TGTGCCAGCAGGGGACAGGGGGTAACCTACGAGCAGTACTTC.

The chain joins TRBV29-1 to TRBJ2-5; 9 bases match TRBD1. Germline V gene sequence: CDR1 SQVTM, CDR2 ANQGSEA. This CDR3 has 12 residues. Losses at the gene ends were 7 bases for V and 4 bases for J; bases not matched to a gene: 4. This CDR3 reads CSADRGGETQYF. The CDR3 DNA reads TGCAGCGCGGACAGGGGTGGAGAGACCCAGTACTTC.

This clone was recorded only once. The chain employs TRBV30 and TRBJ1-3; the D is unclear. Between the trimmed V and J ends, which lost 0 bases and 0 bases, there was a span of 9 bases. In germline, CDR1 is GTSNPN, CDR2 SVGIG (reference sequence). This CDR3 spans 15 amino acids. CDR3 DNA sequence: TGTGCCTGGAGTGTCCCTAGTAGCTCTGGAAACACCATATATTTT. Translated: CAWSVPSSSGNTIYF.

This chain links TRBV5-8 with TRBJ2-5; D might be TRBD1 (6 bases). The germline CDR1 and CDR2 sequences are SGHTS and YDEGEE. With 3 bases removed from V and 4 bases from J, the gap between germline ends came to 16 bases. The CDR3 consists of 15 residues. DNA for the CDR3: TGTGCCAGCAGCTATGAACAGGGTTTCGGAGAGACCCAGTACTTC. Its protein product is CASSYEQGFGETQYF.

This clone has only a few counts. The rearrangement uses TRBV29-1 and TRBJ1-5, with D hard to call. V lost 7 bases, J lost 2 bases, and 12 bases lay in between. There are 13 residues in the CDR3. The V gene's germline CDR1 is SQVTM and CDR2 ANQGSEA. The CDR3 sequence: CSASGGRNQPQHF. CDR3 in DNA: TGCAGCGCATCGGGTGGTCGCAATCAGCCCCAGCATTTT.

This clone has only a few counts. The junction does not match germline at one end; this may be a read error. The V gene is TRBV7-9, the J gene TRBJ2-3, with a possible D match to TRBD2 (5 bases). Germline assignment: CDR1 SEHNR and CDR2 FQNEAQ (reference sequence). The CDR3 contains 14 residues. DNA of the CDR3: TGTTCCAGCAGCCCAGAGGGAATAGGAGATACGCAGTATTTT. Translated: CSSSPEGIGDTQYF.

The chain employs TRBV5-6 and TRBJ1-2; D remains unclear. With 4 bases removed from V and 3 bases from J, the gap between germline ends came to 16 bases. The CDR3 extends over 15 amino acids. Germline loops: CDR1 SGHDT, CDR2 YYEEEE. This chain's CDR3 is CASSKAGVGDYGYTF. DNA of the CDR3: TGTGCCAGCAGCAAGGCTGGGGTCGGGGACTATGGCTACACCTTC.

This chain links TRBV9 with TRBJ2-6; 7 bases line up with TRBD2. The CDR3 runs to 19 residues. V shed 0 bases and J 2 bases; nucleotides not matched to a gene: 11. CDR1 and CDR2 (germline): SGDLS, YYNGEE. The chain's CDR3 is CASSVGLGGGSPGANVLTF. The CDR3 DNA follows: TGTGCCAGCAGCGTAGGCCTGGGGGGGGGTAGCCCTGGGGCCAACGTCCTGACTTTC.

V gene TRBV11-2 combines with J gene TRBJ1-6; weak D call: TRBD1 (5 bases). This CDR3 is built from 15 residues. Trimming took 1 base from V and 6 from J, leaving 10 bases between them. Germline V gives CDR1 SGHAT, CDR2 FQNNGV. The CDR3, as DNA: TGTGCCAGCAGCTTAGTGGTCCAGGGTAATTCACCCCTCCACTTT. Protein: CASSLVVQGNSPLHF. Full variable domain (missing parts from reference TRBV11-2 and TRBJ1-6): EAGVAQSPRYKIIEKRQSVAFWCNPISGHATLYWYQQILGQGPKLLIQFQNNGVVDDSQLPKDRFSAERLKGVDSTLKIQPAKLEDSAVYLCASSLVVQGNSPLHFGNGTRLTVT.

The gene calls are TRBV5-1 and TRBJ2-4; D may be TRBD1 (6 bases). V was pared by 5 bases and J by 4 bases, with 13 bases between. This CDR3 is 14 amino acids long. Per the germline V gene, CDR1 is SGHRS and CDR2 is YFSETQ. The CDR3, as DNA: TGCGCCAGCAGGGATACAGGGTCAAAAAACATTCAGTACTTC. This sequence encodes CASRDTGSKNIQYF.

Only a few counts were recorded for this clone. V and J are TRBV28 and TRBJ1-2, with D perhaps TRBD1 (6 bases). CDR1 MDHEN and CDR2 SYDVKM come from the germline V gene. This CDR3 contains 13 residues. V shed 4 bases and J shed 8 bases, with 14 bases lying between them. CDR3 bases: TGTGCCAGCAGTTCTCCAGGGGCCAACGGCTACACCTTC. This sequence encodes CASSSPGANGYTF.

In this sample, this clone turned up a few times. The genes are TRBV6-1 and TRBJ2-1, with 16 bases lining up with TRBD2. V dropped 3 bases and J dropped 9; count of bases not matched to a gene: 5. The CDR3 length is 16 residues. Germline lookup yields CDR1 MNHNS and CDR2 SASEGT. CDR3 region: CASSEGLAGGRSEQFF. The CDR3, as DNA: TGTGCCAGCAGTGAGGGACTAGCGGGAGGGCGAAGTGAGCAGTTCTTC.

The rearrangement joins TRBV27 to TRBJ1-4; D uncertain. The germline CDR1 and CDR2 sequences are MNHEY and SMNVEV (reference sequence). The V and J ends lost 2 bases and 10 bases respectively, with 14 bases between them. The CDR3 totals 14 residues. The CDR3 sequence: CASSLEASVPKLFF. The CDR3 bases are TGTGCCAGCAGTTTAGAGGCCTCGGTCCCAAAACTGTTTTTT.

The chain has TRBV19 and TRBJ1-6; no firm D call. Germline values: CDR1 LNHDA, CDR2 SQIVND (reference sequence). Trimming removed 0 bases at V and 7 bases at J, with 7 bases between. The CDR3 length is 14 residues. CDR3 DNA sequence: TGTGCCAGTAGTATAGAGGACTGGAATTCACCCCTCCACTTT. This codes for CASSIEDWNSPLHF.

This clone was recorded once. The rearrangement joins TRBV16 to TRBJ2-7, with D perhaps matching TRBD2 (5 bases). This CDR3 has 13 amino acids. With 3 bases removed from V and 0 bases from J, the gap between germline ends came to 6 bases. Germline V lookup: CDR1 KGHSY, CDR2 FQNENV. For the CDR3, the DNA is TGTGCCAGCAGCCACCGGGACTCCTACGAGCAGTACTTC. Protein sequence: CASSHRDSYEQYF.

This sequence joins TRBV19 and TRBJ2-7; 10 nucleotides align to TRBD1. Germline-derived CDR1 and CDR2 are LNHDA and SQIVND (reference sequence). The CDR3 runs to 13 residues. The V and J ends lost 7 bases and 6 bases, in that order; junction bases with no gene match: 6. CDR3: CASTADRGTEQYF. The CDR3 DNA is TGTGCCAGTACCGCGGACAGGGGGACCGAGCAGTACTTC. Together with reference TRBV19 and TRBJ2-7, the CDR3 gives the full variable domain: DGGITQSPKYLFRKEGQNVTLSCEQNLNHDAMYWYRQDPGQGLRLIYYSQIVNDFQKGDIAEGYSVSREKKESFPLTVTSAQKNPTAFYLCASTADRGTEQYFGPGTRLTVT.

The chain couples TRBV19 to TRBJ1-5; 7 positions agree with TRBD1. CDR3 length: 14 amino acids. CDR1 and CDR2 (germline): LNHDA, SQIVND (reference sequence). The J segment lost 4 bases and the V segment lost 7 bases, leaving 7 bases of the junction unmatched. The CDR3 DNA is TGTGCCAGTAACGAGGGCAGGGGGAATCAGCCCCAGCATTTT. Its protein product is CASNEGRGNQPQHF.

There are a few counts of this clone. This chain uses TRBV6-5 with TRBJ1-1; 9 positions match TRBD1. Germline CDR1 reads MNHEY; CDR2 reads SVGAGI. The CDR3 contains 14 residues. The J segment lost 1 base and the V segment lost 10 bases, leaving 7 bases of the junction unmatched. The CDR3, as DNA: TGTGCCACGTCCACAGGGGGCTCGAACACTGAAGCTTTCTTT. It codes for CATSTGGSNTEAFF.

This clone came up a few times. The chain couples TRBV7-2 to TRBJ2-5; TRBD2 aligns across 13 bases. Near its end, the DNA agrees better with TRBJ2-7, so the J call may be wrong. Per germline, CDR1 SGHTA and CDR2 FQGNSA. This CDR3 spans 14 amino acids. CDR3 coding DNA: TGTGCCAGCAGCCCACTAGCGGGAGGGCACGAGCAGTACTTC. Its protein product is CASSPLAGGHEQYF.